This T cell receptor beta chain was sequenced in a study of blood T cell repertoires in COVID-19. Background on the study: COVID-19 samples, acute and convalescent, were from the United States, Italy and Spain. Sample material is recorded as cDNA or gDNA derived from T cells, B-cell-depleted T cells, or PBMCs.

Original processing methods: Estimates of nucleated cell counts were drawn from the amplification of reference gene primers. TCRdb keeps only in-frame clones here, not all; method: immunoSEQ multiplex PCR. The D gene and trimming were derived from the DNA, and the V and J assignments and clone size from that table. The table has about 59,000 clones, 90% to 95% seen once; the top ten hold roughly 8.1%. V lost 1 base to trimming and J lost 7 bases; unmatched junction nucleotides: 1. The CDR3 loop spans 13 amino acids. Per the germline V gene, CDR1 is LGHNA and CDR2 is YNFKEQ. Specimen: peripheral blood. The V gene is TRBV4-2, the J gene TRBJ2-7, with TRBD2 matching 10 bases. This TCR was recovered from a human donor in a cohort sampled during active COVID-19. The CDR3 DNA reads TGTGCCAGCAGCCAAGTGACTAGCGGGGAGCAGTACTTC. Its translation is CASSQVTSGEQYF.